Following are 32 T cell receptor beta chains from one sample sequenced in a study of blood T cell repertoires in COVID-19. Libraries were prepared by immunoSEQ multiplex PCR; TCRdb keeps only in-frame clonotypes and omits some of them. The table lists 300,000 to 450,000 clones, roughly 90% of them singletons. Sequences were obtained from peripheral blood. These receptors all come from a woman aged 30 to 39 with COVID-19, enrolled during active disease.

This chain uses TRBV9 with TRBJ2-1, with D possibly TRBD2 on 5 matching bases. CDR1 and CDR2 from the germline V gene are SGDLS and YYNGEE. The ends were cut back, 4 bases at V and 5 bases at J, with 19 bases in the middle. The CDR3 is 16 residues long. CDR3 DNA sequence: TGTGCCAGCAGCACACAAATTAACTGGCGGGACAATGAGCAGTTCTTC. As protein: CASSTQINWRDNEQFF.

The V gene is TRBV5-1, the J gene TRBJ1-3; possibly TRBD1 for D (6 bases). Trimming left V 4 bases short and J 4 bases short, with 15 bases between. The CDR3 sequence is 15 residues long. Germline V gene data show CDR1 as SGHRS and CDR2 as YFSETQ. CDR3 coding DNA: TGCGCCAGCAGCCCACAGGCAGGGGTCGGAAACACCATATATTTT. This sequence encodes CASSPQAGVGNTIYF.

V gene TRBV12-3 or TRBV12-4 combines with J gene TRBJ1-2, with 8 nucleotides matching TRBD1. The junction had 6 bases not matched to a gene; V was cut back by 8 bases and J by 4 bases. The CDR3 consists of 13 residues. The DNA of the CDR3 is TGTGCCAGCGGAATCCAGGGGGCCTATGGCTACACCTTC. Translated: CASGIQGAYGYTF.

CDR3 in amino acids: CASSLERLAANEQFF. The CDR3 bases are TGTGCCAGCAGCTTAGAACGACTAGCGGCCAATGAGCAGTTCTTC. V is TRBV7-2 and J is TRBJ2-1, with 9 positions matching TRBD2. The CDR3 extends over 15 amino acids. CDR1 and CDR2 from the germline V gene are SGHTA and FQGNSA. Trimming cost V 1 base and J 6 bases; bases outside gene matches: 4.

The chain uses TRBV11-2 and TRBJ2-3; 7 bases map to TRBD1. The germline gives CDR1 SGHAT, CDR2 FQNNGV. This CDR3 spans 15 amino acids. Trimming cost V 3 bases and J 2 bases; bases outside gene matches: 5. The CDR3 region is CASSFSGQTTDTQYF. In nucleotides, the CDR3 is TGTGCCAGCAGCTTCTCGGGACAGACCACAGATACGCAGTATTTT.

The chain links TRBV18 to TRBJ2-1, with TRBD2 as a possible D gene (6 bases). Germline values: CDR1 KGHSH, CDR2 LQKENI. The V gene lost 5 bases and the J gene lost 1 base, with 18 bases spanning the gap. This CDR3 is built from 17 residues. The CDR3 is CASSRAPGVTSYNEQFF. In DNA, the CDR3 is TGTGCCAGCTCAAGGGCTCCGGGGGTTACGTCCTACAATGAGCAGTTCTTC.

This clone came up once. The J gene is TRBJ1-2, the V gene TRBV30; 8 bases map to TRBD1. CDR1 is GTSNPN, CDR2 SVGIG, per germline (reference sequence). The CDR3 contains 12 residues. With 7 bases clipped from V and 8 bases from J, the junction kept 9 bases outside the gene matches. The CDR3, as DNA: TGTGCCTTTCAAGGACAGGGCATAGGCTACACCTTC. It encodes CAFQGQGIGYTF.

The chain couples TRBV28 to TRBJ2-7, with 8 bases fitting TRBD1. V lost 6 bases, J lost 1 base, and 8 bases stayed unmatched. The germline V gene has CDR1 MDHEN and CDR2 SYDVKM. The CDR3 covers 15 residues. The CDR3 protein is CASRPGTGDSYEQYF. Here the CDR3 DNA reads TGTGCCAGCAGACCCGGGACAGGCGATTCCTACGAGCAGTACTTC.

J is TRBJ2-2 and V is TRBV10-3; 8 positions match TRBD1. Germline V gene lookup returns CDR1 ENHRY and CDR2 SYGVKD. Trimming at V came to 2 bases and at J to 4 bases, leaving 9 bases not matched to a gene. The CDR3 spans 17 residues. CDR3 in DNA: TGTGCCATCAGTGAGACGACAGGGGACCTGGGCACCGGGGAGCTGTTTTTT. Translating gives CAISETTGDLGTGELFF.

The V and J genes are TRBV28 and TRBJ1-2; TRBD1 matches 9 bases. V shed 4 bases and J 4 bases; nucleotides not matched to a gene: 4. The CDR3 has 14 residues. Germline V gene data show CDR1 as MDHEN and CDR2 as SYDVKM. The CDR3 reads CASSWTGDGYGYTF. The CDR3 DNA reads as TGTGCCAGCAGTTGGACAGGGGACGGCTATGGCTACACCTTC.

The chain couples TRBV4-3 to TRBJ1-2; TRBD1 aligns across 8 bases. V lost 2 bases and J lost 5; bases outside the gene matches: 7. The CDR3 contains 15 residues. The germline CDR1 and CDR2 sequences are LGHNA and YSLEER. CDR3 loop: CASSQRDRSGYGYTF. Written as DNA, the CDR3 is TGCGCCAGCAGCCAACGGGACAGGTCAGGGTATGGCTACACCTTC.

CDR3 region: CASSTGTGDTEAFF. CDR3 nucleotides: TGTGCCAGCAGCACAGGGACAGGGGACACTGAAGCTTTCTTT. The chain recombines TRBV7-9 with TRBJ1-1; the match to TRBD1 covers 10 bases. The CDR3 totals 14 residues. CDR1 and CDR2 from the germline V gene are SEHNR and FQNEAQ (reference sequence). J gave up 3 bases and V 5 bases, and 3 bases lay outside the gene matches.

This clone was detected only once. V gene TRBV24-1 combines with J gene TRBJ2-1; 9 bases map to TRBD1. Trimming at V came to 5 bases and at J to 7 bases, leaving 8 bases not matched to a gene. The CDR3 length is 15 residues. CDR1 and CDR2 (germline): KGHDR, SFDVKD. The CDR3 coding sequence is TGTGCCACCAGTGGGACCGGGACAGGGACAAATGAGCAGTTCTTC. Protein product: CATSGTGTGTNEQFF.

The chain couples TRBV5-6 to TRBJ2-4; D perhaps matches TRBD2 (6 bases). The CDR3 loop spans 14 amino acids. Deletions cut 5 bases from V and 1 base from J, with 10 bases between. Germline values: CDR1 SGHDT, CDR2 YYEEEE. The CDR3 DNA reads TGTGCCAGCAGTTGGGGGGAGGCCAAAAACATTCAGTACTTC. Its protein product is CASSWGEAKNIQYF. The entire variable domain, with the rest obtained from reference TRBV5-6 and TRBJ2-4, is as follows: DAGVTQSPTHLIKTRGQQVTLRCSPKSGHDTVSWYQQALGQGPQFIFQYYEEEERQRGNFPDRFSGHQFPNYSSELNVNALLLGDSALYLCASSWGEAKNIQYFGAGTRLSVL.

This chain links TRBV14 with TRBJ2-5; D might be TRBD1 (5 bases). Germline CDR1 SGHDN, CDR2 FVKESK. The CDR3 covers 13 residues. V lost 1 base and J 13 bases, leaving 16 bases between the germline ends. CDR3 protein: CASSQGGLKWRYF. The CDR3, as DNA: TGTGCCAGCAGCCAAGGGGGCCTAAAGTGGAGGTACTTC.

V gene TRBV19 combines with J gene TRBJ2-2, with 9 bases that match TRBD2. The CDR3 is 18 amino acids. The germline V gene has CDR1 LNHDA and CDR2 SQIVND (reference sequence). The V gene end was trimmed by 5 bases and the J gene end by 2 bases; junction bases not matched to a gene: 12. The CDR3 loop reads CASSPLTAAGGNTGELFF. The CDR3 DNA is TGTGCCAGTAGTCCCCTCACGGCAGCGGGGGGCAACACCGGGGAGCTGTTTTTT.

The chain couples TRBV9 to TRBJ2-3, with a weak D call TRBD2 (5 bases). V lost 2 bases, J lost 2 bases, and 12 bases lay in between. CDR1 SGDLS and CDR2 YYNGEE come from the germline V gene. The CDR3 has 15 amino acids. For the CDR3, the DNA is TGTGCCAGCAGCGTCGGACTCCTCTACACAGATACGCAGTATTTT. It yields the protein CASSVGLLYTDTQYF.

This sequence joins TRBV3-1 (or the pseudogene TRBV3-2) and TRBJ2-3; 7 nucleotides agree with TRBD1. The V segment lost 4 bases and the J segment 5 bases; nucleotides outside the gene matches: 6. Germline-derived CDR1 and CDR2 are LGHDT and YNNKEL (reference sequence). The CDR3 consists of 14 residues. CDR3 nucleotides: TGTGCCAGCAGCCCACGACAGGGCGGAGATACGCAGTATTTT. Encoded protein: CASSPRQGGDTQYF.

V usage is TRBV15 and J usage is TRBJ1-2; 7 bases agree with TRBD1. This CDR3 comprises 14 residues. Germline values: CDR1 LNHNV, CDR2 YYDKDF (reference sequence). Trimming cost V 6 bases and J 5 bases; bases outside gene matches: 9. The CDR3 nucleotides read TGTGCCACCAGTCGGCGAGACAGGGAGTATGGCTACACCTTC. This sequence encodes CATSRRDREYGYTF.

CDR3 nucleotide sequence: TGTGCCAGCTCACCCAAGGGGGACAGCCTTAGCAATCAGCCCCAGCATTTT. Amino acid sequence: CASSPKGDSLSNQPQHF. The chain combines TRBV18 with TRBJ1-5; 7 nucleotides line up with TRBD1. CDR1 KGHSH and CDR2 LQKENI come from the germline V gene. The CDR3 covers 17 residues. The V and J ends lost 3 bases and 0 bases, in that order; junction bases with no gene match: 8. Looking up the rest from reference TRBV18 and TRBJ1-5 gives the full variable domain: NAGVMQNPRHLVRRRGQEARLRCSPMKGHSHVYWYRQLPEEGLKFMVYLQKENIIDESGMPKERFSAEFPKEGPSILRIQQVVRGDSAAYFCASSPKGDSLSNQPQHFGDGTRLSIL.

This chain uses TRBV28 with TRBJ1-5, with 7 bases identical to TRBD1. CDR3 length: 18 residues. Unmatched junction bases numbered 14, after V lost 3 bases and J lost 3 bases. Per the germline V gene, CDR1 is MDHEN and CDR2 is SYDVKM. CDR3 region: CASSFFGRTGVLNQPQHF. The CDR3 DNA reads as TGTGCCAGCAGTTTCTTTGGGAGGACAGGAGTCCTCAATCAGCCCCAGCATTTT.

The chain links TRBV6-5 to TRBJ2-7; maybe TRBD2 (6 bases). The CDR3 extends over 14 amino acids. Germline V gene lookup returns CDR1 MNHEY and CDR2 SVGAGI. V was shortened by 6 bases and J by 4 bases, with 16 bases between the two germline ends. The CDR3 loop reads CASSRGGLPYEQYV. In DNA, the CDR3 is TGTGCCAGCAGCCGGGGAGGCCTTCCTTACGAGCAGTACGTC.

The chain recombines TRBV7-2 with TRBJ1-2; D unresolved. V lost 2 bases and J 7 bases, leaving 8 bases between the germline ends. The germline V gene encodes CDR1 SGHTA and CDR2 FQGNSA. CDR3 size: 12 residues. The CDR3 DNA sequence: TGTGCCAGCAGCTTATCCTCTGTTGGCTACACCTTC. It is translated as CASSLSSVGYTF.

The chain uses TRBV10-3 and TRBJ2-7; TRBD2 matches 7 bases. J was trimmed by 2 bases and V by 10 bases; bases with no gene match: 11. The CDR3 runs 14 residues. Germline CDR1 ENHRY, CDR2 SYGVKD. CDR3 sequence reads: CATQRGSGTYEQYV. The DNA of the CDR3 is TGTGCCACTCAACGGGGGAGCGGGACCTACGAGCAGTACGTC.

The chain uses TRBV5-1 and TRBJ1-5; D gene unclear. V was shortened by 5 bases and J by 1 base, with 16 bases between the two germline ends. CDR1 is SGHRS and CDR2 is YFSETQ in the germline V gene. CDR3 size: 16 residues. The CDR3: CASRPAGEESNQPQHF. DNA for the CDR3: TGCGCCAGCAGGCCCGCCGGGGAGGAAAGCAATCAGCCCCAGCATTTT.

The chain uses TRBV3-1 (or the pseudogene TRBV3-2) and TRBJ1-2; D remains unclear. Germline V gene lookup returns CDR1 LGHDT and CDR2 YNNKEL (reference sequence). The CDR3 consists of 13 residues. V lost 2 bases and J lost 7, with 11 bases in between. CDR3 coding DNA: TGTGCCAGCAGCCAACTTTCGGGTCCTGGCTACACCTTC. This translates into CASSQLSGPGYTF.

The CDR3 spells CSASDGGRAVTVADTQYF. DNA for the CDR3: TGCAGTGCTAGTGACGGCGGGAGGGCCGTCACTGTCGCAGATACGCAGTATTTT. This chain links TRBV20-1 with TRBJ2-3, with TRBD2 identical over 9 bases. The CDR3 runs to 18 residues. Germline assignment: CDR1 DFQATT and CDR2 SNEGSKA (reference sequence). Trimming took 3 bases from V and 4 from J; bases not matched to a gene: 17.

The chain uses TRBV21-1 and TRBJ2-6; the table assigns TRBD2, which was not confirmed against the DNA. TRBV21-1 is classified as a pseudogene. The CDR3 has 18 residues. The CDR3 sequence is CASSLWRNEREGANVLTF. CDR3 nucleotide sequence: TGTGCCAGCAGCCTTTGGAGAAACGAGCGCGAAGGGGCCAACGTCCTGACTTTC.

The chain is built from TRBV2 and TRBJ2-1; 7 positions match TRBD1. CDR1 SNHLY and CDR2 FYNNEI come from the germline V gene. Trimming cost V 4 bases and J 4 bases; bases outside gene matches: 13. The CDR3 covers 17 residues. CDR3 DNA sequence: TGTGCCAGCAGTGGCCCCCAGCGAGGGGGCGTGTACAATGAGCAGTTCTTC. Translation gives CASSGPQRGGVYNEQFF.

The chain is built from TRBV5-6 and TRBJ1-6; D is ambiguous. Germline CDR1 and CDR2: SGHDT and YYEEEE. The V end was cut by 0 bases, the J end by 16 bases, with 14 bases between. The CDR3 has 13 residues. The CDR3 is CASSLGGPSLLHF. CDR3 DNA: TGTGCCAGCAGCTTGGGAGGGCCGTCTCTTCTCCACTTT. Full variable domain (remainder filled in from reference TRBV5-6 and TRBJ1-6): DAGVTQSPTHLIKTRGQQVTLRCSPKSGHDTVSWYQQALGQGPQFIFQYYEEEERQRGNFPDRFSGHQFPNYSSELNVNALLLGDSALYLCASSLGGPSLLHFGNGTRLTVT.

This rearrangement joins TRBV2 to TRBJ1-5; D possibly corresponds to TRBD1 (5 bases). The CDR3 sequence is 14 residues long. V was pared by 9 bases and J by 2 bases, with 14 bases between. Germline-derived CDR1 and CDR2 are SNHLY and FYNNEI. The CDR3 coding sequence is TGTGCCAGTGGGCAGCAGGGCCGCAATCAGCCCCAGCATTTT. The encoded protein is CASGQQGRNQPQHF.

The rearrangement links TRBV10-3 to TRBJ2-3, with 9 nucleotides matching TRBD2. Germline V gives CDR1 ENHRY, CDR2 SYGVKD. This CDR3 has 15 amino acids. Unmatched junction bases numbered 6, after V lost 7 bases and J lost 1 base. Here the CDR3 reads CAINQERGGTDTQYF. The CDR3 DNA follows: TGTGCCATCAATCAGGAGCGGGGGGGCACAGATACGCAGTATTTT.